The rows below give T cell receptor beta chains drawn from one sample of a study of PD-1 blockade in classical Hodgkin lymphoma. Sequencing was performed with immunoSEQ multiplex PCR; in TCRdb, only in-frame clones are kept and a portion is missing. The table shows approximately 32,000 clones, with 82% occurring only once. The starting material was peripheral blood mononuclear cells (PBMCs), obtained at baseline. These receptors were taken from a human donor with classical Hodgkin lymphoma. Both conserved end residues are trimmed from each CDR3. Fields, in order: V gene, CDR3 protein.

TRBV2 ASTLAGSRGEQF
TRBV29-1 SGGTLDNYGYT
TRBV9 ASSVVGHTLAGELF
TRBV18 ASSPREAPYNEQF
TRBV6-1 ASSDPGLGYGYT
TRBV12-2 APREASGNTIY
TRBV6-6 ASSYSGGFGEQY
TRBV12-5 ASGLVLAGAYEQY
TRBV5-8 ASSSGQGTDTQY
TRBV28 ASSFSRLGELF
TRBV6-1 ASSANVGESQH
TRBV19 ASSLVGEYEKLF
TRBV6-6 ASSYPSTWGAF
TRBV19 ASSWDANYGYT
TRBV7-2 ASSYGTDLYGYT
TRBV27 AAHSSYEQY
TRBV7-2 ASSVDTAYSYEQY
TRBV30 AWARGRSPLH
TRBV18 AGKGSSGANVLT
TRBV9 ASSVEQLTEAF
TRBV7-9 ASSPRGQGYEQY
TRBV6-6 ASSSGAGTGADTQY
TRBV7-9 ASSHPIGGLDEKLF
TRBV7-2 ASSLRLDYNEQF
TRBV19 ASTRGDRDNEQF
TRBV18 ASSEGQTANTGELF
TRBV19 ASSIGTGRSHSTYEQY
TRBV6-5 ASSYERSTYGYT
TRBV6-5 ASRGQGWTEAF
TRBV7-9 ASSLGGVTEAF
TRBV4-1 ASSQLSWTTLPAAF
TRBV2 ASSVRQLGGARETQY
TRBV28 ASSFGTGTYSGTDTQY
TRBV5-1 ASSRTEVNYGYT
TRBV10-3 AISEYEGNLYGYT
TRBV2 ASKGGGYT
TRBV19 ASNQRLAGGTDTQY
TRBV11-1 ASSLAAGTGGLGYT
TRBV11-3 ASSFGVTEAF
TRBV11-3 ASSFSGDFAYEQY
TRBV30 AWSADSTQPQH
TRBV5-1 ASSFGLNTEAF
TRBV5-1 ASSPGQGQSEKLF
TRBV9 ASSVGEDTQY
TRBV27 ASSHRQKFNSPLH
TRBV6-5 ASRGGASYNSPLH
TRBV20-1 SAVGLPEQY
TRBV7-2 ASSLGLAAETQY
TRBV9 ASSVFGSSGNTIY
TRBV2 ASSEVTGGDTGELF
TRBV6-6 ASSSQEGETQY
TRBV7-2 ASSPRGQNNSPLH
TRBV18 ASSPATLGNQPQH